This TCR beta chain was sequenced during a study of neurological immune-mediated disorders. The CDR3 contains 15 residues. The V gene end was trimmed by 8 bases and the J gene end by 4 bases; junction bases not matched to a gene: 10. Germline values: CDR1 LNHNV, CDR2 YYDKDF (reference sequence). This clonotype was recorded at least ten times. Where libraries were unsorted, they were derived from 2 million PBMCs stored at -80 degrees C. TCRdb independently ran MiXCR on the 5' RACE reads; one entry per CDR3 protein. The sample has around 62,000 distinct CDR3 sequences, around 4% seen once. The clonotype originates from a man aged 45-65 years with multiple sclerosis. The chain links TRBV15 to TRBJ1-5; 8 nucleotides agree with TRBD1. The source material was PBMCs. Here the CDR3 reads CATGAGGPSNQPQHF. The CDR3 DNA reads TGTGCCACCGGAGCAGGGGGCCCATCTAATCAGCCCCAGCATTTT.